This T cell receptor beta chain was profiled in a study of breast tumors, draining lymph nodes, adjacent tissues. Overall study results and limits: Tumor TCR diversity was below lymph nodes but above nontumor tissue. Luminal-like breast cancer showed significantly higher tumor–nontumor repertoire similarity than basal-like. Findings are consistent with lymph node origin and intratumoral expansion of most tumor T cells.

This clonotype was recorded many times. Its antigen is currently unknown. The CDR3 totals 15 residues. The germline CDR1 and CDR2 sequences are SGHTS and YDEGEE. V gave up 4 bases and J gave up 4 bases, with 14 bases separating them. Via MiXCR, TCRdb re-called the multiplex PCR reads, giving one row per CDR3 protein. The profile shows approximately 230,000 distinct CDR3 sequences, less than 45% of them singletons. Samples came from axillary lymph nodes draining the breast cancer. The sequencing sample was made of axillary lymph node tissue. The chain carries TRBV5-8 and TRBJ1-4; a possible D gene is TRBD1 (5 bases). The clonotype originates from a female donor with breast cancer. Some clones in this sample may be carry-over from other donors' samples. CDR3 sequence (DNA): TGTGCCAGCAGCGGGACGGCAGGACATAATGAAAAACTGTTTTTT. This gives the protein CASSGTAGHNEKLFF. Filled out from reference TRBV5-8 and TRBJ1-4, the complete variable domain reads EAGVTQSPTHLIKTRGQQATLRCSPISGHTSVYWYQQALGLGLQFLLWYDEGEERNRGNFPPRFSGRQFPNYSSELNVNALELEDSALYLCASSGTAGHNEKLFFGSGTQLSVL.